This TCR beta chain was identified in a study of cytomegalovirus exposure and HLA in healthy donors. Notes on the study in general: Both high specificity and high sensitivity reportedly marked the classifier's diagnosis of cytomegalovirus status. Most TCR sequences were uncommon, yet certain public TCRs appeared in many donors. Confirmation in vitro established that three CMV-associated chains were specific for CMV antigens.

Germline assignment: CDR1 MNHEY and CDR2 SVGAGI. There are 15 residues in the CDR3. V was clipped by 7 bases and J by 6 bases; unmatched bases: 9. The assay was immunoSEQ multiplex PCR, and TCRdb's table has in-frame clones only and misses some. There are over 250,000 clones in the sample; 86% occur only once, and 1% lies in the top ten. With respect to this clone: Its cognate antigen is unknown.

V is TRBV6-5 and J is TRBJ1-1; 12 bases map to TRBD1. The clonotype originates from a woman between 18 and 30 years old in good health and CMV-seronegative. What was sequenced was PBMCs. CDR3 protein: CASTIPGQGAAEAFF. The CDR3 region has the DNA TGTGCCAGCACCATACCGGGACAGGGGGCGGCTGAAGCTTTCTTT.